This TCR beta chain is drawn from a study of T-cell reconstitution after alpha-beta-depleted transplantation in children. Notes on the study in general: In patients about two months after transplant, alpha-beta T cells reportedly arose from several hundred expanded graft clones. T-cell numbers and diversity, one year after transplant, stemmed largely from T cells that were newly produced.

This clonotype was counted at least ten times. Its antigen is as yet unknown. The germline V and J ends were trimmed by 3 bases and 2 bases, with 14 bases remaining between them. CDR3 length: 15 amino acids. CDR1 is SGHRS, CDR2 YFSETQ, per germline. Library preparation (for TCRbeta) was performed with unique molecular identifiers. MiXCR, run by TCRdb on the PCR reads, gives a single entry per CDR3 protein. Of roughly 300,000 distinct CDR3 sequences listed, roughly 12% are singletons. Material: peripheral blood, obtained 180 days after TCRalphabeta/CD19-depleted stem cell transplant. The chain is built from TRBV5-1 and TRBJ2-5; D could derive from TRBD1 or TRBD2 (5 bases each). This TCR derives from a male patient aged 2 to 9 who had a stem cell transplant for chronic granulomatous disease, so the T cells may come from the graft donor. This CDR3 is CASSSGSGAQETQYF. In DNA, the CDR3 is TGCGCCAGCAGCTCGGGATCCGGGGCACAAGAGACCCAGTACTTC.